What follows is one TCR beta chain and its context. The data belong to a study of immune characterization of retroperitoneal liposarcoma. MiXCR, run by TCRdb on the PCR reads, gives a single entry per CDR3 protein. Here the sample spans roughly 9,800 distinct CDR3 sequences, 20% to 30% being singletons. There are 12 residues in the CDR3. V dropped 8 bases and J dropped 7 bases, with 12 bases sitting between them. The germline V gene encodes CDR1 MNHEY and CDR2 SMNVEV (reference sequence). The V and J genes are TRBV27 and TRBJ2-1; TRBD1 might be the D (5 bases). The sample consisted of blood. The source of this sequence is a male donor with retroperitoneal liposarcoma. The CDR3 nucleotides are TGTGCCAGCTCTCCTAGGACAAATGAGCAGTTCTTC. Translating it yields CASSPRTNEQFF.